These 11 T cell receptor beta chains were sequenced from one sample in a study of STAT5B mutations in CD4+ large granular lymphocyte leukemia. The assay was immunoSEQ multiplex PCR, and TCRdb's table has in-frame clones only and misses some. Here the sample spans approximately 30,000 clones, 65% to 75% being singletons. Sequenced material: CD4+ T cells from blood buffy coats. These receptors were obtained from a human donor in good health.

The chain recombines TRBV7-2 with TRBJ1-5, with D tentatively TRBD1 (6 bases). CDR1 and CDR2 from the germline V gene are SGHTA and FQGNSA. The CDR3 loop spans 14 amino acids. Trimming cost V 4 bases and J 5 bases, with 12 bases left between them. The chain's CDR3 is CASSWTAQYQPQHF. DNA of the CDR3: TGTGCCAGCAGCTGGACAGCCCAGTATCAGCCCCAGCATTTT.

The J gene is TRBJ2-3, the V gene TRBV11-3; D gene unclear. Trimming removed 5 bases from V and 1 base from J, with 13 bases in between. Germline lookup yields CDR1 SGHNT and CDR2 YENEEA. The CDR3 is 15 amino acids. The DNA of the CDR3 is TGTGCCAGCAGCATTATGGCGGTTGGCACAGATACGCAGTATTTT. Protein product: CASSIMAVGTDTQYF.

The rearrangement uses TRBV10-3 and TRBJ1-1; D is ambiguous. This CDR3 is built from 13 residues. V was shortened by 7 bases and J by 0 bases, with 9 bases between the two germline ends. CDR1 and CDR2 (germline): ENHRY, SYGVKD. CDR3 nucleotides: TGTGCCATCAAATACCAGATGAACACTGAAGCTTTCTTT. Its translation: CAIKYQMNTEAFF.

The chain carries TRBV18 and TRBJ2-2, with a tentative D call TRBD2 (5 bases). Germline CDR1 is KGHSH and CDR2 is LQKENI. The V end lost 1 base, the J end lost 2 bases, and 11 bases lay between the germline ends. This CDR3 has 16 residues. The CDR3 DNA follows: TGTGCCAGCTCACCACAAGCTAGCCCCAACACCGGGGAGCTGTTTTTT. Protein: CASSPQASPNTGELFF. The whole variable domain, remainder taken from reference TRBV18 and TRBJ2-2, is NAGVMQNPRHLVRRRGQEARLRCSPMKGHSHVYWYRQLPEEGLKFMVYLQKENIIDESGMPKERFSAEFPKEGPSILRIQQVVRGDSAAYFCASSPQASPNTGELFFGEGSRLTVL.

The CDR3 loop reads CASSSPPGTSGYNEQFF. CDR3 in DNA: TGTGCCAGCAGCTCACCCCCCGGGACTAGCGGTTACAATGAGCAGTTCTTC. This rearrangement joins TRBV7-2 to TRBJ2-1; 11 positions agree with TRBD2. J gave up 4 bases and V 4 bases, and 9 bases lay outside the gene matches. CDR1 SGHTA and CDR2 FQGNSA come from the germline V gene. The CDR3 has 17 amino acids.

The chain joins TRBV4-2 to TRBJ1-6, with TRBD1 identical over 9 bases. Trimming at V came to 1 base and at J to 1 base, leaving 2 bases not matched to a gene. The CDR3 runs 17 residues. CDR1 and CDR2 (germline): LGHNA, YNFKEQ. In DNA, the CDR3 is TGTGCCAGCAGCCAAGGCGGACAGGGGTCCTATAATTCACCCCTCCACTTT. This sequence encodes CASSQGGQGSYNSPLHF.

The genes are TRBV11-3 and TRBJ2-1; 8 bases match TRBD2. In germline, CDR1 is SGHNT, CDR2 YENEEA. The ends lost 1 base at V and 7 bases at J; junction bases unmatched: 18. The CDR3 spans 19 residues. The CDR3: CASSLGDPWGREDENEQFF. The CDR3 coding sequence is TGTGCCAGCAGCTTAGGTGACCCATGGGGGCGGGAGGATGAAAATGAGCAGTTCTTC.

This chain links TRBV19 with TRBJ2-5; no firm D call. Trimming removed 5 bases at V and 5 bases at J, with 6 bases between. The germline CDR1 and CDR2 sequences are LNHDA and SQIVND (reference sequence). The CDR3 sequence is 11 residues long. The CDR3 protein is CASSAGETQYF. CDR3 sequence (DNA): TGTGCCAGTAGTGCCGGGGAGACCCAGTACTTC.

The gene calls are TRBV30 and TRBJ2-4; 8 bases line up with TRBD2. The J segment lost 8 bases and the V segment lost 1 base, leaving 10 bases of the junction unmatched. Germline lookup yields CDR1 GTSNPN and CDR2 SVGIG (reference sequence). The CDR3 is made up of 15 amino acids. In DNA form, the CDR3 reads TGTGCCTGGAGTGGAATAGCGGGGAGGGGGTACATTCAGTACTTC. It translates to CAWSGIAGRGYIQYF.

The count of this clone is one. J is TRBJ2-7 and V is TRBV18; a weak D match, TRBD1 (6 bases). Germline CDR1 and CDR2: KGHSH and LQKENI. V was pared by 2 bases and J by 2 bases, with 10 bases between. CDR3 length equals 14 residues. In DNA, the CDR3 is TGTGCCAGCTCACCAGGGGGCGGCCCCTACGAGCAGTACTTC. It translates to CASSPGGGPYEQYF.

The chain employs TRBV6-1 and TRBJ2-2; tentatively, D is TRBD1 or TRBD2 (5 bases each). Looked up from germline, CDR1 is MNHNS and CDR2 is SASEGT. Trimming took off 6 bases at V and 4 bases at J, with 12 bases between the two ends. CDR3 size: 14 residues. DNA for the CDR3: TGTGCCAGCAGGAGTTCAGGGAGCACCGGGGAGCTGTTTTTT. Translated: CASRSSGSTGELFF.